This T cell receptor (beta chain) emerged from a study of human T cells and chemical hapten exposure. The germline CDR1 and CDR2 sequences are MDHEN and SYDVKM. V lost 5 bases, J lost 4 bases, and 25 bases lay in between. This CDR3 comprises 18 residues. Time point described: patch test 3, about 24 weeks after DPC sensitization. Treatment given: therapeutic diphenylcyclopropenone sensitization with weekly scalp DPC. Unique molecular identifiers were linked by the library to individual cDNA molecules. In the original analysis: There were a median of around 97,000 TCRs per sample, with a range from roughly 23,224 to 750,000. TCRdb reprocessed the RACE reads via MiXCR and lists one record per CDR3 protein. The V and J calls and clone size are TCRdb's, not the authors'. The sample lists roughly 200,000 distinct CDR3 sequences; under 25% were seen once.

This material consisted of whole blood, taken in connection with sensitization to the hapten diphenylcyclopropenone (DPC). The TCR comes from a woman in her forties with alopecia areata. Some clones in this sample may be carry-over from other donors' samples. The V and J genes are TRBV28 and TRBJ2-3, with unresolved D. The CDR3 region has the DNA TGTGCCAGCAGTCCCCCCCTATCCTGGCTAGGGTCGGCAGATACGCAGTATTTT. Protein sequence: CASSPPLSWLGSADTQYF.